Described below is a single T cell receptor (beta chain) sequence and its context. The assay was immunoSEQ multiplex PCR, and TCRdb's table has in-frame clones only and misses some. The table records roughly 11,000 clones, roughly 90% of them present only once. This sample was taken from a study of tumor T cells in aggressive B-cell lymphoma. With 4 bases removed from V and 5 bases from J, the gap between germline ends came to 21 bases. Germline loops: CDR1 SGHNT, CDR2 YYREEE (reference sequence). This CDR3 has 16 amino acids. The gene calls are TRBV5-4 and TRBJ1-2; TRBD1 might be the D (5 bases). The TCR originated in an adult with diffuse large B cell lymphoma. The sample comprised tumor tissue. CDR3: CASSLPPTEAVYGYTF. CDR3 bases: TGTGCCAGCAGCCTCCCCCCGACAGAGGCCGTTTATGGCTACACCTTC.